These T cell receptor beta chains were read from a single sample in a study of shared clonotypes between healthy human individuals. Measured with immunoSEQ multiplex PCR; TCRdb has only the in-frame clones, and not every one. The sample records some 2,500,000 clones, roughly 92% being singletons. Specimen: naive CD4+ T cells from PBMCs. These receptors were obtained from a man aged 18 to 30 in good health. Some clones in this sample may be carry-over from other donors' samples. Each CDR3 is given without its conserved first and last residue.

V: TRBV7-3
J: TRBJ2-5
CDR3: ASSTRSLGATQY

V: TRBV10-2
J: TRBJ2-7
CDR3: ASEAGGSYEQY

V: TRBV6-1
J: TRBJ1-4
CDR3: ASRRLRSNNEKLF

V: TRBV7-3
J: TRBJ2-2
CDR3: ASSSSSTGELF

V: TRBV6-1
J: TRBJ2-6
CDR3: ASTPGDRGNVLT

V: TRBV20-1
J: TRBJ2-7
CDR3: SAQVIKEQY

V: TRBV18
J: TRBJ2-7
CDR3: ASSPPSPKTYEQY

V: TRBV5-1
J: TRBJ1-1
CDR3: ASSPQGGYKMNTEAF

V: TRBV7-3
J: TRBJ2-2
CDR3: ASSLRGPNTGELF

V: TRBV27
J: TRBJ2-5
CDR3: ASSYRTGSIQETQY

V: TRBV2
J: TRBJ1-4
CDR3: ASRTGIATNEKLF

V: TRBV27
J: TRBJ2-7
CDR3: ASGRPGAYEQY

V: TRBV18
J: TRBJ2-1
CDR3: ASSRREDYNEQF

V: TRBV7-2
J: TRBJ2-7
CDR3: ASSSRVQRSYEQY

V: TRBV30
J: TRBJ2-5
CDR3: AWTPRDFPTAQETQY

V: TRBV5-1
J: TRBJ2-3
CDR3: ASSLGLAGGDTQY

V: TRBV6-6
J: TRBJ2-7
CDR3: ASSRTTSGRVYEQC

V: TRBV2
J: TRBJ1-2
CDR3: ASKGQGAGGYT

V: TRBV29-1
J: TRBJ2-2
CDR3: SVEGDSGELF

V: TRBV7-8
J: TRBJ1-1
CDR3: ASSSSGSPKNTEAF

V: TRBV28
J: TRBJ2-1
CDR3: ASSLWAGGHNEQF

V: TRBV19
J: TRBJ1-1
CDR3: ASRNRDMESGTEAF

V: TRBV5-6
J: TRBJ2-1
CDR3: ASRRQGPGTTGTYNEQF

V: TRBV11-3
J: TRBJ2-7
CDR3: ASSLGGTYEQY

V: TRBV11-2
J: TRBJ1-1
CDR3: ASSLGHEDEAF

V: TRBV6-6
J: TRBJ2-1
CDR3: ASSYQQGTDNEQF

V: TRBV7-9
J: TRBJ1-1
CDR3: ASSPGPVNTEAF

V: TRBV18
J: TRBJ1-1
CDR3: ASSPPSGGAEAF

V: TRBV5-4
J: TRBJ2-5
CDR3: ASSYTGQKTQY

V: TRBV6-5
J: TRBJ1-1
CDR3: ASSPGRLAEAF

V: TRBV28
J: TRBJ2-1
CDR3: ASGSNPGGGRSNEQF

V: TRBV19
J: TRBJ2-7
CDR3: ASSLRDRGVHEQY

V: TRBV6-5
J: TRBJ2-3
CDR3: ASRRTVTDTQY

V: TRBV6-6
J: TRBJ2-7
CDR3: ASRENGDGVYEQY

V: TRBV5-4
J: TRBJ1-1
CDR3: ASSWQGGYTEAF

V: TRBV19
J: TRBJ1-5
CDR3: ASSITGLGSNQPQH

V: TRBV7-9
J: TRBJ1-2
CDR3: ASSPRGLRGYT

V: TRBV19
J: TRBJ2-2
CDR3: ASSSSGERFTGELF

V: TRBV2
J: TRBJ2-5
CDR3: ASSPGETQY

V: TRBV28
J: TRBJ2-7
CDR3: ASSAVRVSSYEQY

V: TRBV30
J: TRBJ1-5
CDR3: AWSVVSAVGNQPQH

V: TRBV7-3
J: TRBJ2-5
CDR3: ASSTEGSPRETQY

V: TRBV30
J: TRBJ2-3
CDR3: AWRATSTDTQY

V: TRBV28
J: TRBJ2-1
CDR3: ASSFPRRNEQF

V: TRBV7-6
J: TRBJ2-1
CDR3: ASSQGTEQF

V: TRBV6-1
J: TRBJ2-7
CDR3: ASSEASSGNRDEQY

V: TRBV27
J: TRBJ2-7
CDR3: ASSLQAFGEQY

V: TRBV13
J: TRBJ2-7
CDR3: ASSFTGEDSYEQY

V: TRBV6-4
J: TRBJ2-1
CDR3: ASSDWEGSYNEQF

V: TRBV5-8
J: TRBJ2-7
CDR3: ASSLWRGELPPEQY

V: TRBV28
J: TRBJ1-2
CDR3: ASSLAQSYGYT

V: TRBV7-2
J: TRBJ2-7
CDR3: ASNPGWGAQVYEQY

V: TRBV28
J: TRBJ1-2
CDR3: ASRPLGGDSYGYT

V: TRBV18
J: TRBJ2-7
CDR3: ASSSGPIKITYEQY